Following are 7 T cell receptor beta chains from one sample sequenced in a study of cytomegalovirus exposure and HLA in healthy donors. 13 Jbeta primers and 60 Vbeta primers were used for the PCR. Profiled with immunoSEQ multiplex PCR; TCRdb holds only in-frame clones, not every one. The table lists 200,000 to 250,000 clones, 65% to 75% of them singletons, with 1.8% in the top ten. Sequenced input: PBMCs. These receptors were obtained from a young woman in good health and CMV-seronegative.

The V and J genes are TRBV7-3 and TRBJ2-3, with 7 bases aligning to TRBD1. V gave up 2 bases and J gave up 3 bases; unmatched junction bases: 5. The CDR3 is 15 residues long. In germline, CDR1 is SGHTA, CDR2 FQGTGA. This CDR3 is CASSLDRALTDTQYF. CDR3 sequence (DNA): TGTGCCAGCAGCTTAGACAGGGCCCTGACAGATACGCAGTATTTT.

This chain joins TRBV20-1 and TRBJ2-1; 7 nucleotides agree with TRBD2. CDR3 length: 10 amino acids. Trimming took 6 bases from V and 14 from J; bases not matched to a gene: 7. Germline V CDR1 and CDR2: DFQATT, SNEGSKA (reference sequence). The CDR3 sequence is CSASGTKEFF. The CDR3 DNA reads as TGCAGTGCAAGCGGGACTAAGGAGTTCTTC.

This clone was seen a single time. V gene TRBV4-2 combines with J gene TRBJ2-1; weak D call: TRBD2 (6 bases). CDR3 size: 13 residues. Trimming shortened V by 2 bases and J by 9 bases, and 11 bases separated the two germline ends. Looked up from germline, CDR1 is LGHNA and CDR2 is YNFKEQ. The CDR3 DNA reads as TGTGCCAGCAGCCAACCTGGGACTGGTGAGCAGTTCTTC. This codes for CASSQPGTGEQFF.

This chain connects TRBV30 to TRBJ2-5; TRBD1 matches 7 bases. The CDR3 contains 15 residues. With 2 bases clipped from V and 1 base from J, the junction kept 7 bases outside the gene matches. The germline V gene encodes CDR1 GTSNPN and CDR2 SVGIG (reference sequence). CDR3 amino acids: CAWSTGAAGQETQYF. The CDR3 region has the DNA TGTGCCTGGAGTACAGGGGCAGCAGGCCAAGAGACCCAGTACTTC. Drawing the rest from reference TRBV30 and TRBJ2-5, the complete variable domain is SQTIHQWPATLVQPVGSPLSLECTVEGTSNPNLYWYRQAAGRGLQLLFYSVGIGQISSEVPQNLSASRPQDRQFILSSKKLLLSDSGFYLCAWSTGAAGQETQYFGPGTRLLVL.

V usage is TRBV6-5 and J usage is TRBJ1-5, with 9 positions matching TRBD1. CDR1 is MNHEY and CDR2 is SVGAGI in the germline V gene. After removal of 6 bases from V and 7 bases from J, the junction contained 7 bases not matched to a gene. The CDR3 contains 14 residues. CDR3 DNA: TGTGCCAGCAGCCTGGACAGGGGAGAACAGCCCCAGCATTTT. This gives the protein CASSLDRGEQPQHF.

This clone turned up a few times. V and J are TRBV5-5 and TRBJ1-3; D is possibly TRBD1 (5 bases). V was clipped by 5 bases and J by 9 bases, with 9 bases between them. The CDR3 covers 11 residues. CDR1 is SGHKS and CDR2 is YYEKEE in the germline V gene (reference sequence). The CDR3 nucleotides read TGTGCCAGCAGTTACGGGGGCACCATATATTTT. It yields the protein CASSYGGTIYF.

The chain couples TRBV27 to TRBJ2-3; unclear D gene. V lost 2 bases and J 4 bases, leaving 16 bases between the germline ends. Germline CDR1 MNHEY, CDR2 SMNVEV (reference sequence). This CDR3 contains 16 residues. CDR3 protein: CASSLTGSSGPDTQYF. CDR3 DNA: TGTGCCAGCAGTTTAACCGGCTCGTCGGGTCCAGATACGCAGTATTTT.